The 21 T cell receptor beta chains in this list originate from one sample, sequenced in a study of T cells in Graves' hyperthyroidism and ophthalmopathy. Authors of the study amplified TCR beta CDR3 regions from RNA transcripts. The primer set for the first-round RT-PCR of the TCR CDR3 was HTBI. From the multiplex PCR reads, TCRdb called clonotypes with MiXCR, one entry per CDR3 protein. The table has some 360,000 distinct CDR3 sequences, around a sixth seen once. Sequencing was carried out using blood. Receptors originate from a woman aged 40-49 years with Graves' ophthalmopathy.

This clonotype has at least ten counts. The chain couples TRBV6-1 to TRBJ2-7; D call uncertain. CDR3 size: 15 residues. Germline V gene lookup returns CDR1 MNHNS and CDR2 SASEGT. Trimming left V 6 bases short and J 0 bases short, with 15 bases between. The CDR3: CASRAKLADSYEQYF. The CDR3 DNA reads as TGTGCCAGCAGGGCCAAATTAGCTGACTCCTACGAGCAGTACTTC.

This clonotype was counted many times. The chain is built from TRBV27 and TRBJ2-5, with D tentatively TRBD2 (5 bases). The CDR3 sequence is 13 residues long. Germline CDR1 and CDR2: MNHEY and SMNVEV (reference sequence). Trimming shortened V by 8 bases and J by 5 bases, and 15 bases separated the two germline ends. CDR3 nucleotide sequence: TGTGCCAGCCGTTATCTTCGAGGGGAGACCCAGTACTTC. This sequence encodes CASRYLRGETQYF.

This clonotype was seen many times. The chain employs TRBV12-5 and TRBJ1-2; 7 bases fit TRBD1. The CDR3 totals 14 residues. Germline V gives CDR1 LGHNT, CDR2 FRNRAP. The V gene end was trimmed by 5 bases and the J gene end by 0 bases; junction bases not matched to a gene: 3. The CDR3 reads CASGGTASNYGYTF. Written as DNA, the CDR3 is TGTGCTAGTGGTGGGACAGCGTCTAACTATGGCTACACCTTC.

In this sample, this clonotype turned up many times. The chain carries TRBV10-3 and TRBJ2-7, with unresolved D. Trimming took off 0 bases at V and 5 bases at J, with 2 bases between the two ends. The CDR3 runs 11 residues. Germline CDR1 and CDR2: ENHRY and SYGVKD. CDR3: CAISESNEQYF. The CDR3 nucleotides read TGTGCCATCAGTGAGTCCAACGAGCAGTACTTC.

As concerns this clonotype: Possible read error: a much larger clone is one base away. The V gene is TRBV5-1, the J gene TRBJ2-7; D is unclear. Germline loops: CDR1 SGHRS, CDR2 YFSETQ. The length of the CDR3 is 15 residues. Trimming cost V 2 bases and J 3 bases, with 15 bases left between them. The CDR3 loop reads CASSFTIGIFYEQYF. The DNA for the CDR3 is TGCGCCAGCAGCTTTACAATAGGGATATTCTACGAGCAGTACTTC.

In this sample, this clonotype turned up many times. The chain has TRBV13 and TRBJ1-5; TRBD1 agrees at 8 bases. J gave up 6 bases and V 3 bases, and 10 bases lay outside the gene matches. The CDR3 spans 16 residues. The germline V gene encodes CDR1 PRHDT and CDR2 FYEKMQ (reference sequence). The CDR3, as DNA: TGTGCCAGCAGCTTGTCCCAGGGGGCGCTCGGTCAGCCCCAGCATTTT. It yields the protein CASSLSQGALGQPQHF.

This clonotype was seen ten or more times. V usage is TRBV28 and J usage is TRBJ2-7, with D possibly being TRBD1 (5 bases). Germline V CDR1 and CDR2: MDHEN, SYDVKM. The CDR3 is 16 residues long. The germline V and J ends were trimmed by 6 bases and 4 bases, with 22 bases remaining between them. The CDR3, as DNA: TGTGCCAGCAGGGGGAAAGGGGCTGTGGCTTATTACGAGCAGTACTTC. It yields the protein CASRGKGAVAYYEQYF.

This clonotype was recorded at least ten times. The V gene is TRBV7-9, the J gene TRBJ1-1, with D unresolved. Germline CDR1 is SEHNR and CDR2 is FQNEAQ (reference sequence). Between the trimmed V and J ends, which lost 5 bases and 2 bases, there was a span of 6 bases. The CDR3 is 12 residues long. CDR3 bases: TGTGCCAGCAGCAAGGATAACACTGAAGCTTTCTTT. Protein product: CASSKDNTEAFF.

The table lists this clonotype with many counts. J is TRBJ2-4 and V is TRBV10-3, with 10 bases fitting TRBD2. This CDR3 has 15 amino acids. Germline assignment: CDR1 ENHRY and CDR2 SYGVKD. The ends lost 5 bases at V and 0 bases at J; junction bases unmatched: 1. This CDR3 is CAISPSGRAKNIQYF. In DNA, the CDR3 is TGTGCCATCAGTCCTAGCGGGAGAGCCAAAAACATTCAGTACTTC.

The rearrangement links TRBV20-1 to TRBJ2-7; a possible D gene is TRBD1 (6 bases). Germline-derived CDR1 and CDR2 are DFQATT and SNEGSKA (reference sequence). The CDR3 extends over 14 amino acids. Trimming removed 2 bases from V and 2 bases from J, with 13 bases in between. DNA of the CDR3: TGCAGTGCTAGAATCGATGGGACACCCTACGAGCAGTACTTC. Amino acids: CSARIDGTPYEQYF.

This clonotype showed up many times. The rearrangement joins TRBV3-1 to TRBJ1-1; the D is unclear. CDR3 length: 14 residues. Germline assignment: CDR1 LGHDT and CDR2 YNNKEL (reference sequence). V lost 1 base, J lost 3 bases, and 9 bases lay in between. CDR3 sequence reads: CASSQVSGDTEAFF. The CDR3 DNA is TGTGCCAGCAGCCAAGTGAGTGGTGACACTGAAGCTTTCTTT.

There are many counts of this clonotype. The gene calls are TRBV2 and TRBJ1-4, with TRBD1 identical over 8 bases. The length of the CDR3 is 14 residues. The ends lost 5 bases at V and 7 bases at J; junction bases unmatched: 6. CDR1 and CDR2 (germline): SNHLY, FYNNEI. The CDR3 bases are TGTGCCAGCAGTAAGGCAGGGGGCAGTGAAAAACTGTTTTTT. It specifies CASSKAGGSEKLFF.

This chain links TRBV27 with TRBJ2-5; D may be TRBD2 (7 bases). Germline values: CDR1 MNHEY, CDR2 SMNVEV (reference sequence). V gave up 6 bases and J gave up 2 bases, with 22 bases separating them. This CDR3 is built from 17 residues. This chain's CDR3 is CASSPLRRGAPQETQYF. The CDR3 DNA sequence: TGTGCCAGCAGCCCACTCCGCCGGGGGGCCCCACAAGAGACCCAGTACTTC.

This clonotype has at least ten counts. This chain joins TRBV27 and TRBJ2-2, with D hard to call. From germline, CDR1 is MNHEY and CDR2 SMNVEV (reference sequence). The CDR3 runs to 15 residues. Trimming took 3 bases from V and 0 from J, leaving 8 bases between them. In nucleotides, the CDR3 is TGTGCCAGCAGTTTCCTTGACACGAACACCGGGGAGCTGTTTTTT. Amino acid sequence: CASSFLDTNTGELFF.

The chain uses TRBV20-1 and TRBJ2-4, with D perhaps assigned TRBD1 or TRBD2 (6 bases each). From germline, CDR1 is DFQATT and CDR2 SNEGSKA (reference sequence). The V end lost 6 bases, the J end lost 1 base, and 16 bases lay between the germline ends. CDR3 length: 15 amino acids. The CDR3 reads CSAPPGAPAKNIQYF. Written as DNA, the CDR3 is TGCAGTGCCCCACCGGGGGCCCCCGCCAAAAACATTCAGTACTTC.

The CDR3 region is CASSLLAGVGISTDTQYF. CDR3 DNA: TGTGCCAGCAGCTTACTAGCGGGAGTTGGAATTAGCACAGATACGCAGTATTTT. This rearrangement joins TRBV11-2 to TRBJ2-3; 10 nucleotides agree with TRBD2. Germline values: CDR1 SGHAT, CDR2 FQNNGV. The CDR3 spans 18 residues. The V gene end was trimmed by 2 bases and the J gene end by 0 bases; junction bases not matched to a gene: 8.

This clonotype was counted many times. This chain joins TRBV20-1 and TRBJ2-5, with TRBD2 matching over 7 bases. Germline V gene data show CDR1 as DFQATT and CDR2 as SNEGSKA (reference sequence). J gave up 3 bases and V 5 bases, and 6 bases lay outside the gene matches. This CDR3 comprises 13 residues. Here the CDR3 reads CSAPGLSKETQYF. The DNA for the CDR3 is TGCAGTGCTCCGGGACTAAGTAAAGAGACCCAGTACTTC.

This clonotype was picked up one time. This chain joins TRBV18 and TRBJ1-1, with TRBD1 matching 7 bases. Germline lookup yields CDR1 KGHSH and CDR2 LQKENI. The CDR3 spans 16 residues. J lost 6 bases, V lost 3 bases, and 13 bases had no gene match. CDR3 coding DNA: TGTGCCAGCTCACCGGGACAGACAGGGTATGGCTCTGAAGCTTTCTTT. Its protein is CASSPGQTGYGSEAFF.

This clonotype was detected ten times or more. The V and J genes are TRBV19 and TRBJ1-5, with 7 bases fitting TRBD1. Germline-derived CDR1 and CDR2 are LNHDA and SQIVND (reference sequence). The CDR3 loop spans 16 amino acids. V gave up 6 bases and J gave up 2 bases; unmatched junction bases: 10. The CDR3 here is CASRHPGGRGNQPQHF. Here the CDR3 DNA reads TGTGCCAGTAGACATCCAGGGGGGCGAGGCAATCAGCCCCAGCATTTT. Full variable domain (remainder filled in from reference TRBV19 and TRBJ1-5): DGGITQSPKYLFRKEGQNVTLSCEQNLNHDAMYWYRQDPGQGLRLIYYSQIVNDFQKGDIAEGYSVSREKKESFPLTVTSAQKNPTAFYLCASRHPGGRGNQPQHFGDGTRLSIL.

This clonotype was detected ten times or more. This chain links TRBV18 with TRBJ1-1; no reliable D call. Trimming took 5 bases from V and 5 from J, leaving 15 bases between them. The CDR3 extends over 14 amino acids. Germline V CDR1 and CDR2: KGHSH, LQKENI. This CDR3 reads CASSSTYTGTEAFF. In nucleotides, the CDR3 is TGTGCCAGCTCATCGACCTACACGGGGACTGAAGCTTTCTTT.

This clonotype was counted ten times or more. The CDR3 loop is CASSLLYGLQYF. The CDR3 region has the DNA TGTGCCAGCAGCTTATTGTACGGGTTGCAGTACTTC. The chain combines TRBV7-2 with TRBJ2-7; no reliable D call. The ends were cut back, 2 bases at V and 9 bases at J, with 11 bases in the middle. Looked up from germline, CDR1 is SGHTA and CDR2 is FQGNSA. The CDR3 has 12 amino acids.